The entry below gives a single T cell receptor (beta chain) sequence along with its context. cDNA serving as the sequencing template came from extracted, reverse transcribed RNA. TCRdb's table, derived via immunoSEQ multiplex PCR, lists solely in-frame clones and lacks some. This sample has about 150,000 clones, with around 47% found just once. This entry belongs to a study of CD8+ T cells in alopecia areata. With V trimmed by 0 bases and J by 7 bases, 8 bases remained unmatched. The CDR3 contains 16 residues. Germline loops: CDR1 SGHRS, CDR2 YFSETQ. J is TRBJ2-4 and V is TRBV5-1; 9 bases line up with TRBD1. This receptor was identified in a human donor with alopecia areata. The sequenced sample was CD4+ T cells sorted from blood. The CDR3 nucleotides read TGCGCCAGCAGCTTGGCCTCGGGACAGGGTTGGAACATTCAGTACTTC. Translated: CASSLASGQGWNIQYF.